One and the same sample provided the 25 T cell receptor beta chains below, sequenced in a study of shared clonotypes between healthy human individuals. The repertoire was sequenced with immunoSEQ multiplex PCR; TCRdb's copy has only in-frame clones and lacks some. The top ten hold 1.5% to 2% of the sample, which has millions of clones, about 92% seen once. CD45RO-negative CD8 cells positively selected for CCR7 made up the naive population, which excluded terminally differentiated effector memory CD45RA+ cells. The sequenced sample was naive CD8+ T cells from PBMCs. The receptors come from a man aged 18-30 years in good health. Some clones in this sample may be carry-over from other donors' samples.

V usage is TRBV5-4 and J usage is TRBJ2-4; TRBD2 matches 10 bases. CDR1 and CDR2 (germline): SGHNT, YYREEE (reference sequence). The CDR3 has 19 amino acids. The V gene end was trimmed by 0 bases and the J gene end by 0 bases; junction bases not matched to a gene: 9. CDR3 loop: CASSLAVLAGVPAKNIQYF. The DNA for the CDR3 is TGTGCCAGCAGCTTGGCCGTTCTAGCGGGAGTACCAGCCAAAAACATTCAGTACTTC.

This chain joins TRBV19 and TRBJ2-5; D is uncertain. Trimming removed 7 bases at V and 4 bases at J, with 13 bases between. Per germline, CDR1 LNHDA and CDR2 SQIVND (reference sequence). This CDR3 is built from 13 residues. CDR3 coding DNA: TGTGCCAGTAAATTGGCGTCGGGAGAGACCCAGTACTTC. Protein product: CASKLASGETQYF.

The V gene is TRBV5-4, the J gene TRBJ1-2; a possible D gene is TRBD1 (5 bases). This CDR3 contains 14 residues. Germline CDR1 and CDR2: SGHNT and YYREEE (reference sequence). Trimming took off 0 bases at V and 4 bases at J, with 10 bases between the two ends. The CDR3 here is CASSLGQGTYGYTF. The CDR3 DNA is TGTGCCAGCAGCTTGGGGCAGGGAACCTATGGCTACACCTTC.

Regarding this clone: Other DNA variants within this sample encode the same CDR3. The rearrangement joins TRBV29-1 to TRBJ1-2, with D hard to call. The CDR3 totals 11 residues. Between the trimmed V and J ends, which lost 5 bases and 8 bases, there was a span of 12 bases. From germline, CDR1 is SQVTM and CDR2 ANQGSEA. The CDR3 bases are TGCAGCGTTCGGACGGGGAAAGGCTACACCTTC. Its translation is CSVRTGKGYTF. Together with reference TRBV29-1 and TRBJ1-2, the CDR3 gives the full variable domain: SAVISQKPSRDICQRGTSLTIQCQVDSQVTMMFWYRQQPGQSLTLIATANQGSEATYESGFVIDKFPISRPNLTFSTLTVSNMSPEDSSIYLCSVRTGKGYTFGSGTRLTVV.

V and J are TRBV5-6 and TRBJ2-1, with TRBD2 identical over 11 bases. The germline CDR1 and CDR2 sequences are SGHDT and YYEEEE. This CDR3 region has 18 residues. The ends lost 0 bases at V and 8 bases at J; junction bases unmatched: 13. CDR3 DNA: TGTGCCAGCAGCTTGGAGTGGGCAGGGCTAGCGGGAGGCGATGAGCAGTTCTTC. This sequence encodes CASSLEWAGLAGGDEQFF.

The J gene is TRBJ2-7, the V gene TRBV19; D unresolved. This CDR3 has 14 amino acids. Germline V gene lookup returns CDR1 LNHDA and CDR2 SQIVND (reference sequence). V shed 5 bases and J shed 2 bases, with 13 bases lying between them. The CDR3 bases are TGTGCCAGTAGTCCTGGTACATCTCCCTACGAGCAGTACTTC. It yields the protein CASSPGTSPYEQYF.

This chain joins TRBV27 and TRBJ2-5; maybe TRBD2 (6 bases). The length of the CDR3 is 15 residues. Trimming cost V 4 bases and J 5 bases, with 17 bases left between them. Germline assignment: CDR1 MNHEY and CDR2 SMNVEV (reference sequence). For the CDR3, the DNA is TGTGCCAGCAGTTCTCGACTGGAGGGTTTGGAGACCCAGTACTTC. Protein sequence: CASSSRLEGLETQYF.

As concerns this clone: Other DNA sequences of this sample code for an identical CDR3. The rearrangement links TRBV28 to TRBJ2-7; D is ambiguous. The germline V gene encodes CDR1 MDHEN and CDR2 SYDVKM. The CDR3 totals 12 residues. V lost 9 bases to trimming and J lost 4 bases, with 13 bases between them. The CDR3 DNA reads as TGTGCCAGTTCCAGGACCGCATACGAGCAGTACTTC. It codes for CASSRTAYEQYF.

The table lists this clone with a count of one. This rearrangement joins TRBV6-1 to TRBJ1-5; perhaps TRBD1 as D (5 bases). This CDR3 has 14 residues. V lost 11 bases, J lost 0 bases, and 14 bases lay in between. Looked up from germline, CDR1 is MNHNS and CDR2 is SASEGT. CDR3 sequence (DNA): TGTGCCGCCGTCGAAGGGGCTAGCAATCAGCCCCAGCATTTT. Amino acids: CAAVEGASNQPQHF.

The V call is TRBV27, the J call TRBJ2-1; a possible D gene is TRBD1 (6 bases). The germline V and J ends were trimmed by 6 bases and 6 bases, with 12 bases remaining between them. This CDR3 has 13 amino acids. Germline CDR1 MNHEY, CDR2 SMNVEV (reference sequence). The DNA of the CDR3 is TGTGCCAGCAGCACGGACAGAACCAATGAGCAGTTCTTC. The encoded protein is CASSTDRTNEQFF.

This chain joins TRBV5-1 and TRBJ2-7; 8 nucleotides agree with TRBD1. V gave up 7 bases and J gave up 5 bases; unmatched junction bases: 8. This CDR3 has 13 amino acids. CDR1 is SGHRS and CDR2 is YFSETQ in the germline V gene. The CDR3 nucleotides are TGCGCCAGCGGGACAGGATTTGGGAACGAGCAGTACTTC. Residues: CASGTGFGNEQYF. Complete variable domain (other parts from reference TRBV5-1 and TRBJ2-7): KAGVTQTPRYLIKTRGQQVTLSCSPISGHRSVSWYQQTPGQGLQFLFEYFSETQRNKGNFPGRFSGRQFSNSRSEMNVSTLELGDSALYLCASGTGFGNEQYFGPGTRLTVT.

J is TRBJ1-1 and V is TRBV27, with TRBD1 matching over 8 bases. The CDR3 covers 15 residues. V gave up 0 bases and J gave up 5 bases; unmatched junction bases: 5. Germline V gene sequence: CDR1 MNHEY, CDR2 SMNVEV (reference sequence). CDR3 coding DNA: TGTGCCAGCAGTTTATCGGCAGGGGGCCGAACTGAAGCTTTCTTT. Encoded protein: CASSLSAGGRTEAFF.

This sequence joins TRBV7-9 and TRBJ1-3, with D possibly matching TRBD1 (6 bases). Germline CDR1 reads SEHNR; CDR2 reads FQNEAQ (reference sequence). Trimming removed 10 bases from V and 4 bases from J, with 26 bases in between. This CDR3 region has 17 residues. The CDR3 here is CAIELHELGARGNTIYF. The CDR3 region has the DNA TGTGCCATCGAACTTCATGAATTGGGGGCGAGGGGAAACACCATATATTTT. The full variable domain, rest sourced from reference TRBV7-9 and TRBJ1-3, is DTGVSQNPRHKITKRGQNVTFRCDPISEHNRLYWYRQTLGQGPEFLTYFQNEAQLEKSRLLSDRFSAERPKGSFSTLEIQRTEQGDSAMYLCAIELHELGARGNTIYFGEGSWLTVV.

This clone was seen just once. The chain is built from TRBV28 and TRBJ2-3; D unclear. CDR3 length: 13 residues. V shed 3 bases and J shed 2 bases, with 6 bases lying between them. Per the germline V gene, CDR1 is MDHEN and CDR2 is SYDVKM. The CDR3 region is CASSFETTDTQYF. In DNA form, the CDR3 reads TGTGCCAGCAGTTTCGAGACCACAGATACGCAGTATTTT.

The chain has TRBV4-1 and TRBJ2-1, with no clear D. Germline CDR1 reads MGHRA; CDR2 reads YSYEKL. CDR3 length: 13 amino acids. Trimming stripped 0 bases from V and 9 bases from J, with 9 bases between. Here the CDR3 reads CASSQERMGEQFF. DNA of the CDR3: TGCGCCAGCAGCCAAGAGCGTATGGGTGAGCAGTTCTTC.

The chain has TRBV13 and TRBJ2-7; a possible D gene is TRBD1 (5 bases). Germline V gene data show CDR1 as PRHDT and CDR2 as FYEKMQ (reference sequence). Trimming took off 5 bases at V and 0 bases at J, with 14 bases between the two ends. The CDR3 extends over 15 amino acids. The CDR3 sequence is CASSPDSHSSYEQYF. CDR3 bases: TGTGCCAGCAGCCCTGACAGCCACAGCTCCTACGAGCAGTACTTC.

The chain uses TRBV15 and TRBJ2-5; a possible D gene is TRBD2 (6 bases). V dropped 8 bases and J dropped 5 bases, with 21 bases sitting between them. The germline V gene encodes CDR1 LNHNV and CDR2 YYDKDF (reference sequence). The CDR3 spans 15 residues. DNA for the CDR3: TGTGCCACCGGGAATGGCGGAGGGGTCGGGGAGACCCAGTACTTC. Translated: CATGNGGGVGETQYF.

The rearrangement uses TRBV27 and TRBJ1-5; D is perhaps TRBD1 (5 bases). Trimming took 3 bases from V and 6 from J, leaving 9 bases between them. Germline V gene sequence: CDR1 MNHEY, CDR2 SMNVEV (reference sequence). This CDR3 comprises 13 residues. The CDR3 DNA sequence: TGTGCCAGCAGTTTCCAGGGAGTTCAGCCCCAGCATTTT. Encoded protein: CASSFQGVQPQHF.

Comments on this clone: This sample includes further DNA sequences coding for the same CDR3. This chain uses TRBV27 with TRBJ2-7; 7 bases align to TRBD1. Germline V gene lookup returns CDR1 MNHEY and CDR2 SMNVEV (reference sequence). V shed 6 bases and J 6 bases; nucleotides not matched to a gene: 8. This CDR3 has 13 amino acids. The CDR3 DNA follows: TGTGCCAGCAGCCTAGACAGGGCGGGCGAGCAGTACTTC. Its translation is CASSLDRAGEQYF.

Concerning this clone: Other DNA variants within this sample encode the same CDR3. The DNA for the CDR3 is TGCGCCAGCAGCCAAGATCTGGAGGAGACCCAGTACTTC. Its protein is CASSQDLEETQYF. This chain joins TRBV4-1 and TRBJ2-5; D uncertain. CDR3 size: 13 residues. With 0 bases removed from V and 5 bases from J, the gap between germline ends came to 7 bases. The germline gives CDR1 MGHRA, CDR2 YSYEKL.

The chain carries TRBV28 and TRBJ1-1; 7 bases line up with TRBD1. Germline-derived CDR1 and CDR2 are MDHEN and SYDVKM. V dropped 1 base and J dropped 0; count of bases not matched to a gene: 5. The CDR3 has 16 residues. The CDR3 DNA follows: TGTGCCAGCAGTTTATTCGGGACAGCATTGAACACTGAAGCTTTCTTT. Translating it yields CASSLFGTALNTEAFF.

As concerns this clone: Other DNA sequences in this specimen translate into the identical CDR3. DNA for the CDR3: TGTGCCAGCAGCCAGGGCACCGGGGAGCTGTTTTTT. Amino acids: CASSQGTGELFF. The V call is TRBV14, the J call TRBJ2-2; D gene uncertain. The CDR3 spans 12 residues. Germline CDR1 SGHDN, CDR2 FVKESK. Trimming stripped 3 bases from V and 4 bases from J, with 3 bases between.

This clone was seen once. CDR3 protein: CAARGGGPSTDTQYF. CDR3 DNA sequence: TGTGCCGCACGGGGGGGCGGCCCAAGCACAGATACGCAGTATTTT. This chain links TRBV10-3 with TRBJ2-3, with 8 bases identical to TRBD2. The CDR3 sequence is 15 residues long. Germline V gene lookup returns CDR1 ENHRY and CDR2 SYGVKD. The J segment lost 0 bases and the V segment lost 11 bases, leaving 10 bases of the junction unmatched.

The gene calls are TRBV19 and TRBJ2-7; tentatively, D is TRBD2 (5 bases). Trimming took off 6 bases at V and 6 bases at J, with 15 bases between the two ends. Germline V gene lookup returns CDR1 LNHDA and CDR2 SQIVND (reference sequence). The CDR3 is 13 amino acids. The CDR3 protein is CASRDRLKGEQYF. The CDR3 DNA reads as TGTGCCAGTAGGGACCGACTAAAAGGCGAGCAGTACTTC.

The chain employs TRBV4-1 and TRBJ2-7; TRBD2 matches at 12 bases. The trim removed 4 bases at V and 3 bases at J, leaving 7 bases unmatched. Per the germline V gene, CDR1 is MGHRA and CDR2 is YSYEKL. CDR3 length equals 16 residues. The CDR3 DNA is TGCGCCAGCAGCCGAACTAGCGGGGGGACCTACTACGAGCAGTACTTC. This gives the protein CASSRTSGGTYYEQYF.